Shown below are 5 T cell receptor beta chains from a single sample sequenced in a study of blood T cell repertoires in COVID-19. Assay: immunoSEQ multiplex PCR; the TCRdb copy retains only in-frame clones and omits some. The sample lists 250,000 to 300,000 clones; roughly 90% were seen once. Sequencing input: PBMCs or T cells enriched from blood (not recorded which). These receptors were collected from a woman aged 40 to 50 with acute COVID-19.

The chain combines TRBV5-1 with TRBJ2-1; 7 nucleotides align to TRBD1. With V trimmed by 0 bases and J by 4 bases, 4 bases remained unmatched. CDR3 size: 15 residues. From germline, CDR1 is SGHRS and CDR2 YFSETQ. CDR3 coding DNA: TGCGCCAGCAGCTTGGCCACAGGGGTGTACAATGAGCAGTTCTTC. Its translation is CASSLATGVYNEQFF. Full variable domain (remainder filled in from reference TRBV5-1 and TRBJ2-1): KAGVTQTPRYLIKTRGQQVTLSCSPISGHRSVSWYQQTPGQGLQFLFEYFSETQRNKGNFPGRFSGRQFSNSRSEMNVSTLELGDSALYLCASSLATGVYNEQFFGPGTRLTVL.

The CDR3 reads CASNNPGLAQYF. The CDR3 DNA reads as TGTGCCAGCAACAACCCGGGACTAGCCCAGTACTTC. The V and J genes are TRBV7-2 and TRBJ2-5; TRBD2 matches 8 bases. The CDR3 covers 12 residues. Germline V gene data show CDR1 as SGHTA and CDR2 as FQGNSA. V lost 7 bases, J lost 9 bases, and 7 bases stayed unmatched.

The V gene is TRBV6-5, the J gene TRBJ1-6; no clear D gene. Germline V gene sequence: CDR1 MNHEY, CDR2 SVGAGI. CDR3 length: 14 amino acids. The ends were cut back, 6 bases at V and 7 bases at J, with 13 bases in the middle. CDR3: CASRAGILNSPLHF. DNA for the CDR3: TGTGCCAGCAGGGCGGGAATATTGAATTCACCCCTCCACTTT.

The rearrangement joins TRBV2 to TRBJ2-5; 7 bases agree with TRBD2. Germline CDR1 SNHLY, CDR2 FYNNEI. The ends lost 10 bases at V and 3 bases at J; junction bases unmatched: 8. This CDR3 has 13 amino acids. The CDR3 DNA follows: TGTGCCACGCGGGGGAATCGAGAAGAGACCCAGTACTTC. Amino acid sequence: CATRGNREETQYF.

The rearrangement joins TRBV5-1 to TRBJ1-3; no firm D call. There are 14 residues in the CDR3. Between the trimmed V and J ends, which lost 0 bases and 2 bases, there was a span of 6 bases. Germline-derived CDR1 and CDR2 are SGHRS and YFSETQ. The CDR3 region has the DNA TGCGCCAGCAGCTTGGGGACTGCTGGAAACACCATATATTTT. It translates to CASSLGTAGNTIYF.